Each of the 17 T cell receptor beta chains below was sequenced from the same sample in a study of blood T cell repertoires in COVID-19. Measured with immunoSEQ multiplex PCR; TCRdb has only the in-frame clones, and not every one. The sample consists of about 480,000 clones, approximately 91% of them appearing once. The sequencing sample was made of peripheral blood. Source of these receptors: a woman in her forties or fifties with COVID-19, enrolled during active disease.

The rearrangement uses TRBV7-9 and TRBJ1-2, with 7 bases matching TRBD1. Germline trimming cut 2 bases from V and 1 base from J; bases unmatched to any gene: 10. The length of the CDR3 is 17 residues. Germline assignment: CDR1 SEHNR and CDR2 FQNEAQ (reference sequence). The CDR3 coding sequence is TGTGCCAGCAGCTTATCTCGACGGGACAGCTTTAACTATGGCTACACCTTC. This sequence encodes CASSLSRRDSFNYGYTF.

This sequence joins TRBV18 and TRBJ1-1, with D unresolved. Per germline, CDR1 KGHSH and CDR2 LQKENI. V lost 3 bases and J lost 3, with 14 bases in between. The CDR3 consists of 15 residues. The CDR3 sequence is CASSPGVRTDTEAFF. DNA of the CDR3: TGTGCCAGCTCACCCGGGGTCCGGACCGACACTGAAGCTTTCTTT.

This sequence joins TRBV7-8 and TRBJ2-7; TRBD1 matches 10 bases. The V gene end was trimmed by 6 bases and the J gene end by 3 bases; junction bases not matched to a gene: 5. Germline assignment: CDR1 SGHVS and CDR2 FQNEAQ. The CDR3 spans 14 residues. The CDR3 DNA is TGTGCCAGCAGGGCGACAGGGGGCGGCTACGAGCAGTACTTC. This encodes CASRATGGGYEQYF. Looking up the rest from reference TRBV7-8 and TRBJ2-7 gives the full variable domain: GAGVSQSPRYKVAKRGQDVALRCDPISGHVSLFWYQQALGQGPEFLTYFQNEAQLDKSGLPSDRFFAERPEGSVSTLKIQRTQQEDSAVYLCASRATGGGYEQYFGPGTRLTVT.

The V and J genes are TRBV4-1 and TRBJ2-2; a possible D gene is TRBD1 (6 bases). The germline V gene encodes CDR1 MGHRA and CDR2 YSYEKL. V was shortened by 0 bases and J by 7 bases, with 12 bases between the two germline ends. This CDR3 has 15 amino acids. The CDR3 sequence: CASSQEGADVGELFF. CDR3 sequence (DNA): TGCGCCAGCAGCCAAGAGGGGGCGGATGTCGGGGAGCTGTTTTTT.

The chain has TRBV7-9 and TRBJ1-4; 7 bases fit TRBD1. The V gene end was trimmed by 11 bases and the J gene end by 8 bases; junction bases not matched to a gene: 11. Germline V gene sequence: CDR1 SEHNR, CDR2 FQNEAQ (reference sequence). There are 13 residues in the CDR3. The CDR3 DNA follows: TGTGCCGGGGGGCGACAGGGAATAGAAAAACTGTTTTTT. Its translation: CAGGRQGIEKLFF.

V gene TRBV6-5 combines with J gene TRBJ1-1; the match to TRBD1 covers 7 bases. The V and J ends lost 0 bases and 1 base, in that order; junction bases with no gene match: 2. Germline V gene lookup returns CDR1 MNHEY and CDR2 SVGAGI. The CDR3 runs 15 residues. CDR3 sequence reads: CASSYSGQRNTEAFF. In nucleotides, the CDR3 is TGTGCCAGCAGTTACTCGGGACAGAGGAACACTGAAGCTTTCTTT.

This rearrangement joins TRBV6-5 to TRBJ2-1, with a possible D match to TRBD2 (5 bases). The CDR3 is made up of 14 amino acids. The germline CDR1 and CDR2 sequences are MNHEY and SVGAGI. The V end lost 6 bases, the J end lost 2 bases, and 11 bases lay between the germline ends. The CDR3 DNA reads TGTGCCAGCAGAAGGGAGTCTACCTACAATGAGCAGTTCTTC. Translated: CASRRESTYNEQFF.

V is TRBV4-2 and J is TRBJ2-7; 11 bases fit TRBD1. The J segment lost 0 bases and the V segment lost 5 bases, leaving 12 bases of the junction unmatched. The germline V gene has CDR1 LGHNA and CDR2 YNFKEQ. The CDR3 has 18 amino acids. CDR3 amino acids: CASSKFGTGGFFSYEQYF. The CDR3, as DNA: TGTGCCAGCAGCAAGTTCGGGACAGGGGGGTTCTTCTCCTACGAGCAGTACTTC.

This clone was seen just once. The rearrangement joins TRBV28 to TRBJ2-5; no clear D. Trimming cost V 3 bases and J 2 bases, with 7 bases left between them. CDR1 is MDHEN, CDR2 SYDVKM, per germline. CDR3 length: 13 residues. This chain's CDR3 is CASSFGVQETQYF. The CDR3, as DNA: TGTGCCAGCAGTTTCGGAGTTCAAGAGACCCAGTACTTC.

As regards this clone: The same CDR3 also results from other DNA sequences found in this sample. The chain couples TRBV12-3 or TRBV12-4 to TRBJ1-5; a possible D gene is TRBD1 (5 bases). Trimming took 3 bases from V and 6 from J, leaving 9 bases between them. The CDR3 sequence is 13 residues long. This CDR3 is CASSLGRGQPQHF. The CDR3 DNA follows: TGTGCCAGCAGTTTGGGAAGGGGTCAGCCCCAGCATTTT.

The chain is built from TRBV11-2 and TRBJ2-1, with 9 bases lining up with TRBD2. Germline V gene data show CDR1 as SGHAT and CDR2 as FQNNGV. V shed 3 bases and J 8 bases; nucleotides not matched to a gene: 5. The CDR3 covers 14 residues. CDR3 nucleotide sequence: TGTGCCAGCAGCTTGGGCGGGGGGGCAGATGAGCAGTTCTTC. Translating gives CASSLGGGADEQFF.

The genes are TRBV28 and TRBJ2-4; a possible D gene is TRBD2 (7 bases). Deletions cut 7 bases from V and 0 bases from J, with 13 bases between. The CDR3 covers 15 residues. Germline CDR1 MDHEN, CDR2 SYDVKM. The CDR3 reads CASTRGAVAKNIQYF. The DNA of the CDR3 is TGTGCCAGCACCCGGGGGGCTGTAGCCAAAAACATTCAGTACTTC.

The chain has TRBV6-1 and TRBJ1-1; tentatively, D is TRBD1 (5 bases). The CDR3 extends over 16 amino acids. Trimming took 1 base from V and 5 from J, leaving 17 bases between them. The V gene's germline CDR1 is MNHNS and CDR2 SASEGT. The CDR3 sequence: CASSEGFAGGWTEAFF. The CDR3 DNA reads as TGTGCCAGCAGTGAAGGATTTGCGGGGGGTTGGACTGAAGCTTTCTTT.

The V and J genes are TRBV30 and TRBJ2-1; 9 nucleotides align to TRBD1. Germline lookup yields CDR1 GTSNPN and CDR2 SVGIG (reference sequence). After removal of 7 bases from V and 8 bases from J, the junction contained 9 bases not matched to a gene. This CDR3 contains 13 residues. CDR3 coding DNA: TGTGCCTCACCGGGACAGGGAGGCGATGAGCAGTTCTTC. Translated, it gives CASPGQGGDEQFF.

The gene calls are TRBV12-3 or TRBV12-4 and TRBJ1-1; the match to TRBD1 covers 7 bases. V shed 3 bases and J 5 bases; nucleotides not matched to a gene: 3. This CDR3 has 13 amino acids. In nucleotides, the CDR3 is TGTGCCAGCAGTTTTGGGACAGTGACTGAAGCTTTCTTT. It codes for CASSFGTVTEAFF.

This clone was observed a few times. The gene calls are TRBV5-4 and TRBJ1-6, with D maybe TRBD1 (6 bases). CDR1 is SGHNT and CDR2 is YYREEE in the germline V gene (reference sequence). This CDR3 comprises 13 residues. V was clipped by 4 bases and J by 8 bases, with 10 bases between them. The CDR3 sequence is CASSPDRDSPLHF. The CDR3, as DNA: TGTGCCAGCAGCCCGGACAGAGATTCACCCCTCCACTTT.

The V and J genes are TRBV30 and TRBJ1-2; TRBD1 matches 10 bases. This CDR3 region has 14 residues. Losses at the gene ends were 3 bases for V and 8 bases for J; bases not matched to a gene: 9. CDR1 is GTSNPN and CDR2 is SVGIG in the germline V gene (reference sequence). The chain's CDR3 is CAWRTTGGPRGYTF. DNA for the CDR3: TGTGCCTGGAGAACGACAGGGGGCCCGAGAGGCTACACCTTC.